Presented here are 27 T cell receptor beta chains from one specimen sequenced in a study of T cell clonality in common variable immunodeficiency. Assay used: immunoSEQ multiplex PCR; TCRdb lists only in-frame clones, some missing. The sample includes 35,000 to 50,000 clones, none of them occurring once. Sequenced input: peripheral blood mononuclear cells. These receptors were collected from a person between 18 and 75 years old in good health.

This clone was counted ten times or more. The sequenced CDR3 bases are TGCAGTGCTAGAGGAGCTAGCGGGCAAACCTACGAG. Residues: CSARGASGQTYE. The CDR3 in its entirety is CSARGASGQTYEQYF. The chain employs TRBV20-1 and TRBJ2-7; 8 nucleotides match TRBD2. The read ends 3 residues shy of where the CDR3 ends; the end is completed using the germline J gene. The J segment lost 2 bases and the V segment lost 1 base, leaving 7 bases of the junction unmatched. CDR1 is DFQATT and CDR2 is SNEGSKA in the germline V gene (reference sequence). There are 15 residues in the CDR3.

This clone was seen many times. From the germline J gene comes the end of the CDR3, since the read stops 3 residues before it. The J gene is TRBJ1-1, the V gene TRBV6-1; no reliable D call. The V end was cut by 4 bases, the J end by 0 bases, with 12 bases between. The CDR3 is 15 amino acids. In germline, CDR1 is MNHNS, CDR2 SASEGT. The CDR3 sequence is CASSVTSVVNTEAFF. The CDR3 bases that were read are TGTGCCAGCAGTGTAACGTCGGTTGTGAACACTGAA.

This clone is categorized as medium-sized. With the read ending 3 residues before the CDR3 end, the germline J gene is used to fill in that end. J is TRBJ2-3 and V is TRBV20-1, with D maybe TRBD2 (6 bases). This CDR3 has 14 amino acids. Trimming removed 8 bases from V and 4 bases from J, with 19 bases in between. Germline CDR1 and CDR2: DFQATT and SNEGSKA (reference sequence). Partial CDR3 DNA: TGCAGTACCATTGTCGGAGGGTGGTCAGATACG. This translates into CSTIVGGWSDT. The complete CDR3 sequence is CSTIVGGWSDTQYF.

This clone has a handful of counts. A much larger clone lies a single base off, so this may be a read error. The read halts 3 residues ahead of the CDR3 end, with the missing end drawn from the germline J gene. The chain is built from TRBV20-1 and TRBJ1-4; D is perhaps TRBD1 (5 bases). CDR1 DFQATT and CDR2 SNEGSKA come from the germline V gene (reference sequence). The CDR3 contains 16 residues. This CDR3 is CSAPIERLAGANVLFF. CDR3 bases read: TGCAGTGCTCCCATTGAAAGGCTGGCTGGGGCCAACGTA.

Many counts were recorded for this clone. The CDR3 extends 3 residues past the end of the read, so its final part is completed from the germline J gene. J is TRBJ2-1 and V is TRBV28, with a weak D call TRBD2 (6 bases). The germline V and J ends were trimmed by 1 base and 2 bases, with 12 bases remaining between them. The length of the CDR3 is 16 residues. The germline V gene encodes CDR1 MDHEN and CDR2 SYDVKM. Partial CDR3 DNA: TGTGCCAGCAGTTTATACGCCGGCGGGGCCTACAATGAG. Translated, it gives CASSLYAGGAYNE. The whole CDR3 sequence is CASSLYAGGAYNEQFF.

In this sample, this clone turned up many times. The read comes to an end 3 residues before the CDR3 does, leaving the germline J gene to fill in the end. This chain links TRBV5-1 with TRBJ1-4; TRBD1 aligns across 7 bases. V dropped 4 bases and J dropped 7; count of bases not matched to a gene: 7. The germline V gene has CDR1 SGHRS and CDR2 YFSETQ. The CDR3 is 14 amino acids. Incomplete CDR3 DNA: TGCGCCAGCAGCGGAAGCCAGGGGGGTGAAAAA. Amino acid sequence: CASSGSQGGEK. The full CDR3 sequence reads CASSGSQGGEKLFF.

This clone has ten or more counts. Sequencing ends 3 residues short of the CDR3 end; the germline J gene provides the rest. The V and J genes are TRBV12-3 or TRBV12-4 and TRBJ1-3; TRBD1 is a possible D gene (6 bases). There are 15 residues in the CDR3. V was clipped by 0 bases and J by 3 bases, with 9 bases between them. The DNA read from the CDR3 is TGTGCCAGCAGTTTAGCAGGGGGAGGTGGAAACACC. It codes for CASSLAGGGGNT. The complete CDR3 sequence is CASSLAGGGGNTIYF.

This clone has at least ten counts. The read ends 3 residues early relative to the CDR3; the germline J gene fills the gap. V is TRBV19 and J is TRBJ2-3; the D gene is possibly TRBD2 (5 bases). This CDR3 contains 14 residues. Germline lookup yields CDR1 LNHDA and CDR2 SQIVND (reference sequence). Trimming cost V 5 bases and J 0 bases, with 9 bases left between them. The CDR3 bases that were read are TGTGCCAGTAGTCGCGGACTGAGCACAGATACG. Its protein product is CASSRGLSTDT. In full, the CDR3 reads CASSRGLSTDTQYF.

This clone has a count of ten or more. The CDR3 end falls 3 residues outside the read, so it is completed with the germline J gene. The J gene is TRBJ2-1, the V gene TRBV30, with 8 bases fitting TRBD2. Losses at the gene ends were 3 bases for V and 2 bases for J; bases not matched to a gene: 6. The CDR3 is made up of 15 amino acids. Germline V gene data show CDR1 as GTSNPN and CDR2 as SVGIG (reference sequence). The covered CDR3 bases are TGTGCCTGGAGGAAACTAGCGGAGGCCTACAATGAG. The encoded protein is CAWRKLAEAYNE. The complete CDR3 reads CAWRKLAEAYNEQFF. Complete variable domain (other parts from reference TRBV30 and TRBJ2-1): SQTIHQWPATLVQPVGSPLSLECTVEGTSNPNLYWYRQAAGRGLQLLFYSVGIGQISSEVPQNLSASRPQDRQFILSSKKLLLSDSGFYLCAWRKLAEAYNEQFFGPGTRLTVL.

This clone was counted between two and nine times. The read stops 3 residues short of the end of the CDR3; the missing end is completed from the germline J gene. The chain carries TRBV5-1 and TRBJ1-2; 9 bases align to TRBD1. The CDR3 totals 15 residues. Germline V gene data show CDR1 as SGHRS and CDR2 as YFSETQ. The CDR3: CASSSPGQGSYDYTF. The part of the CDR3 DNA that was read is TGCGCCAGCAGCTCTCCGGGACAGGGATCCTACGAC. Together with reference TRBV5-1 and TRBJ1-2, the CDR3 gives the full variable domain: KAGVTQTPRYLIKTRGQQVTLSCSPISGHRSVSWYQQTPGQGLQFLFEYFSETQRNKGNFPGRFSGRQFSNSRSEMNVSTLELGDSALYLCASSSPGQGSYDYTFGSGTRLTVV.

This clone was seen at least ten times. The read falls 3 residues short of the CDR3 end, and the missing part is taken from the germline J gene. The V and J genes are TRBV2 and TRBJ2-5; 9 positions agree with TRBD2. J was trimmed by 5 bases and V by 7 bases; bases with no gene match: 11. CDR1 SNHLY and CDR2 FYNNEI come from the germline V gene. The CDR3 sequence is 15 residues long. CDR3 bases read: TGTGCCAGCACCCAGTCACGTACTAGCGGGGAGACC. Protein product: CASTQSRTSGET. In full, the CDR3 reads CASTQSRTSGETQYF.

Only a few counts were recorded for this clone. The DNA ends 3 residues before the CDR3 does, and the rest of the CDR3 is filled in from the germline J gene. The genes are TRBV5-3 and TRBJ1-2; D remains unclear. TRBV5-3 is annotated as an ORF whose role is uncertain. The CDR3 loop spans 16 amino acids. The CDR3 bases that were read are TGTGCCAGAAGCTCCCGAGCGGGAGCCTCCTACAATGAC. It encodes CARSSRAGASYND. The full CDR3 reads CARSSRAGASYNDYTF.

Comment on this clone: The CDR3 is cut off 3 residues early in the read; its end comes from the germline J gene. The chain is built from TRBV7-8 and TRBJ1-2, with D uncertain. Germline-derived CDR1 and CDR2 are SGHVS and FQNEAQ. CDR3 length equals 13 residues. The germline V and J ends were trimmed by 1 base and 4 bases, with 7 bases remaining between them. The CDR3 loop is CASSLGATYGYTF. The part of the CDR3 DNA that was read is TGTGCCAGCAGCTTAGGGGCCACCTATGGC.

This clone was found a few times. The CDR3 end is not reached by the read, which stops 3 residues before it; the germline J gene fills it in. This sequence joins TRBV18 and TRBJ2-3; D is possibly TRBD2 (6 bases). Trimming took 4 bases from V and 4 from J, leaving 12 bases between them. The germline CDR1 and CDR2 sequences are KGHSH and LQKENI. CDR3 length: 14 residues. The CDR3 region is CASSLGGPADTQYF. CDR3 DNA, as far as it was read: TGTGCCAGCTCACTCGGAGGGCCGGCAGATACG.

This clone has ten or more counts. The read comes to an end 3 residues before the CDR3 does, leaving the germline J gene to fill in the end. The V gene is TRBV7-2, the J gene TRBJ2-5; 8 bases are shared with TRBD1. The CDR3 loop spans 14 amino acids. Germline assignment: CDR1 SGHTA and CDR2 FQGNSA. V was pared by 4 bases and J by 4 bases, with 5 bases of the junction left unmatched. The CDR3 here is CASSSRQGIETQYF. The part of the CDR3 DNA that was read is TGTGCCAGCAGCTCGCGACAGGGGATAGAGACC.

A note on this clone: The observed sequence ends 3 residues before the CDR3 terminus, with the missing tail filled in from the germline J gene. V usage is TRBV5-3 and J usage is TRBJ2-7; 8 nucleotides agree with TRBD1. TRBV5-3 is flagged as an ORF with uncertain function. This CDR3 is built from 14 residues. The junction had 2 bases not matched to a gene; V was cut back by 1 base and J by 2 bases. CDR3 amino acids: CARSLRTGTYEQYF. The sequenced part of the CDR3 DNA is TGTGCCAGAAGCTTGAGGACAGGGACCTACGAG.

This clone was observed a handful of times. CDR3 bases read: TGTGCCAGCAGTGAAAATAGCAATCAGCCG. Its translation is CASSENSNQP. The full CDR3 protein reads CASSENSNQPQYF. The chain employs TRBV6-1 and TRBJ2-3; D gene uncertain. The read ends 3 residues shy of where the CDR3 ends; the end is completed using the germline J gene. CDR1 is MNHNS, CDR2 SASEGT, per germline. The CDR3 sequence is 13 residues long.

This clone was detected ten times or more. Read coverage stops 3 residues before the CDR3 terminus; the germline J gene supplies the remainder. V and J are TRBV20-1 and TRBJ2-7, with TRBD2 matching 11 bases. The germline gives CDR1 DFQATT, CDR2 SNEGSKA (reference sequence). V dropped 0 bases and J dropped 3; count of bases not matched to a gene: 4. CDR3 length: 15 residues. Incomplete CDR3 DNA: TGCAGTGCTAGAGATGGGGGGACTAGCGGCTACGAG. Translation: CSARDGGTSGYE. The CDR3 as a whole reads CSARDGGTSGYEQYF.

A word on this clone: The read ends 3 residues shy of where the CDR3 ends; the end is completed using the germline J gene. This sequence joins TRBV7-2 and TRBJ1-1; tentative D call: TRBD1 (6 bases). V was pared by 5 bases and J by 0 bases, with 13 bases between. CDR3 size: 15 residues. CDR1 SGHTA and CDR2 FQGNSA come from the germline V gene. The CDR3 is CASSAGTTLNTEAFF. Partial CDR3 DNA: TGTGCCAGCAGCGCCGGGACAACCTTGAACACTGAA.

Many counts were recorded for this clone. The read terminates 3 residues before the CDR3 end, so the remaining end is supplied by the germline J gene. The rearrangement links TRBV6-4 to TRBJ2-1; D unresolved. V lost 3 bases and J lost 9, with 9 bases in between. This CDR3 is 12 amino acids long. Germline lookup yields CDR1 MRHNA and CDR2 SNTAGT. This CDR3 reads CASSEQPGEQFF. The part of the CDR3 DNA that was read is TGTGCCAGCAGTGAGCAGCCGGGTGAG.

This clone was seen more than once but under ten times. The sequenced part of the CDR3 DNA is TGTGCCAGGCCGAAAACGGGTGACTATGAG. Translated: CARPKTGDYE. The whole CDR3 sequence is CARPKTGDYEQFF. V is TRBV19 and J is TRBJ2-1; unclear D gene. The read falls 3 residues short of the CDR3 end, and the missing part is taken from the germline J gene. The germline gives CDR1 LNHDA, CDR2 SQIVND (reference sequence). Trimming stripped 9 bases from V and 8 bases from J, with 17 bases between. The CDR3 sequence is 13 residues long.

This clone was seen ten or more times. The read halts 3 residues ahead of the CDR3 end, with the missing end drawn from the germline J gene. The V and J genes are TRBV20-1 and TRBJ1-1; no clear D gene. Trimming took 0 bases from V and 5 from J, leaving 13 bases between them. The CDR3 is 14 amino acids. Per germline, CDR1 DFQATT and CDR2 SNEGSKA (reference sequence). The CDR3 loop is CSAREGIYGTEAFF. The DNA read from the CDR3 is TGCAGTGCTAGAGAGGGCATATATGGGACTGAA.

This clone showed up many times. Read sequence stops 3 residues before the CDR3 end, and the germline J gene provides the missing end. The rearrangement uses TRBV10-3 and TRBJ1-2; 7 nucleotides line up with TRBD1. Germline V gene lookup returns CDR1 ENHRY and CDR2 SYGVKD. After removal of 6 bases from V and 4 bases from J, the junction contained 5 bases not matched to a gene. The CDR3 covers 13 residues. The CDR3 bases that were read are TGTGCCATCAGGGAGCCAGGGGGCTATGGC. Amino acids: CAIREPGGYG. The CDR3 in full is CAIREPGGYGYTF.

This clone was recorded many times. The CDR3 extends 3 residues past the end of the read, so its final part is completed from the germline J gene. The J gene is TRBJ2-3, the V gene TRBV4-2, with 11 nucleotides matching TRBD2. CDR3 size: 17 residues. V shed 4 bases and J 0 bases; nucleotides not matched to a gene: 6. Germline V gene sequence: CDR1 LGHNA, CDR2 YNFKEQ. The covered CDR3 bases are TGTGCCAGCAGCCCCGGGACTAGCGGAGGCAGCACAGATACG. This encodes CASSPGTSGGSTDT. The entire CDR3 protein reads CASSPGTSGGSTDTQYF.

A few counts support this clone. The missing CDR3 end, 3 residues past where the read stops, is filled in from the germline J gene. The chain uses TRBV25-1 and TRBJ2-7; 7 bases are shared with TRBD1. After removal of 1 base from V and 3 bases from J, the junction contained 3 bases not matched to a gene. CDR3 length equals 14 residues. The germline V gene has CDR1 MGHDK and CDR2 SYGVNS. The CDR3 DNA, read in part, is TGTGCCAGCAGTGAATCCGGGACAGTCTACGAG. This translates into CASSESGTVYE. The whole CDR3 region reads CASSESGTVYEQYF.

A note on this clone: The missing CDR3 end, 3 residues past where the read stops, is filled in from the germline J gene. This chain joins TRBV7-2 and TRBJ1-2; D not resolved. Germline CDR1 and CDR2: SGHTA and FQGNSA. The CDR3 contains 15 residues. The CDR3 reads CASSLALAGADTYTF. The sequenced part of the CDR3 DNA is TGTGCCAGCAGCTTAGCTCTAGCGGGAGCAGATACC.

This clone occurred many times. With the read ending 3 residues before the CDR3 end, the germline J gene is used to fill in that end. The gene calls are TRBV7-2 and TRBJ2-7, with 8 bases matching TRBD2. The CDR3 loop spans 15 amino acids. With 5 bases clipped from V and 6 bases from J, the junction kept 12 bases outside the gene matches. Germline values: CDR1 SGHTA, CDR2 FQGNSA. Here the CDR3 reads CASSPMVGTSFEQYF. CDR3 DNA, as far as it was read: TGTGCCAGCAGCCCCATGGTGGGGACTAGTTTCGAG. Combining the CDR3 with reference TRBV7-2 and TRBJ2-7 gives the whole variable domain GAGVSQSPSNKVTEKGKDVELRCDPISGHTALYWYRQSLGQGLEFLIYFQGNSAPDKSGLPSDRFSAERTGGSVSTLTIQRTQQEDSAVYLCASSPMVGTSFEQYFGPGTRLTVT.